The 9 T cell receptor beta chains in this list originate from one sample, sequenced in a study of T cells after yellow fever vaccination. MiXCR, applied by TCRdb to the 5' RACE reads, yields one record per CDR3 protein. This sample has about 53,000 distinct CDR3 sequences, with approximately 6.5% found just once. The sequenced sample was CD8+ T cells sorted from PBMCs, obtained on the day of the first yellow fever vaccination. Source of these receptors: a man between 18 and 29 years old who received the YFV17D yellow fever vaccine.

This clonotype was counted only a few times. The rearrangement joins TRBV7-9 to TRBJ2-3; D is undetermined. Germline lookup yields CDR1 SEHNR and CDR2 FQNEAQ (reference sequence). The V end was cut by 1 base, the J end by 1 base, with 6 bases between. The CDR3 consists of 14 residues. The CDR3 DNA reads TGTGCCAGCAGCTTAGTCCAGGGCACAGATACGCAGTATTTT. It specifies CASSLVQGTDTQYF.

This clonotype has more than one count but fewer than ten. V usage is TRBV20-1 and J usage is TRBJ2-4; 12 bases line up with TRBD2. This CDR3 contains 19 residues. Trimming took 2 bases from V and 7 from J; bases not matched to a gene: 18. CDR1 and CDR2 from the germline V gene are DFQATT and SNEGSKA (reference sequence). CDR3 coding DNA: TGCAGTGCTAGATCGATCTATCTAGCGGGGGGGCCGGTCATGAACATTCAGTACTTC. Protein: CSARSIYLAGGPVMNIQYF.

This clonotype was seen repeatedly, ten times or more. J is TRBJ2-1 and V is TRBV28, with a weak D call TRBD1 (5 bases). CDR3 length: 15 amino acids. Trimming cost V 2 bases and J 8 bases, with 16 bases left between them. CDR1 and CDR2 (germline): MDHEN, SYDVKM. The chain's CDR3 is CASSLPPGLGDEQFF. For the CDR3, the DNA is TGTGCCAGCAGTTTACCCCCAGGGTTGGGCGATGAGCAGTTCTTC.

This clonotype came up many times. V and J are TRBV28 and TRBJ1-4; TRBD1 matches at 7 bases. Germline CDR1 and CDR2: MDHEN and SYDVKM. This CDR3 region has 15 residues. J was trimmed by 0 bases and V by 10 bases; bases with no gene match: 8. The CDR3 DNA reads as TGTGCCACCGCGGGGACAGTCGCAACTAATGAAAAACTGTTTTTT. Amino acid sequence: CATAGTVATNEKLFF.

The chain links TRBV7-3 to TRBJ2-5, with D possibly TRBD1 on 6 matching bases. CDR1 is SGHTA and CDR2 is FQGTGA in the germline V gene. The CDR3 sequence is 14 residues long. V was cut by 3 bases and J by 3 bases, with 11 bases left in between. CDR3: CASSLAGAEETQYF. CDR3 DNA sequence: TGTGCCAGCAGCTTGGCAGGGGCTGAAGAGACCCAGTACTTC.

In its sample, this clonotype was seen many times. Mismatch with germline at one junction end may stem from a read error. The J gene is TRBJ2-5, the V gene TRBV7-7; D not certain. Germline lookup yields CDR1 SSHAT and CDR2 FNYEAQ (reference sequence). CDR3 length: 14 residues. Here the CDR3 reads CASSLREGQETQYF. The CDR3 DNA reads TGTGCTAGCAGCTTAAGGGAAGGGCAAGAGACCCAGTACTTC.

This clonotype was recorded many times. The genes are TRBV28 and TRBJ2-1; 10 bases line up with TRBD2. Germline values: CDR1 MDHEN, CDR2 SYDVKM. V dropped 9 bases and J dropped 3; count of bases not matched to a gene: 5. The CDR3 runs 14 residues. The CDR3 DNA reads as TGTGCCAGTGGACTAGCGGAGGTCTACAATGAGCAGTTCTTC. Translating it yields CASGLAEVYNEQFF.

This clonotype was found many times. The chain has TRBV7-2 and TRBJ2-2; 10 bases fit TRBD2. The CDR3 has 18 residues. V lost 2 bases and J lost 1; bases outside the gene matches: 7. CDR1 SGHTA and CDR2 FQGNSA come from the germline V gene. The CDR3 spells CASSLSWASGRNTGELFF. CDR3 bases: TGTGCCAGCAGCTTATCGTGGGCTAGCGGGAGGAACACCGGGGAGCTGTTTTTT.

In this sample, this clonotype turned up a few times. The chain's CDR3 is CASSLHKGREQYV. The CDR3 DNA reads TGTGCCAGCAGTTTACACAAGGGTCGGGAGCAGTACGTC. The chain combines TRBV28 with TRBJ2-7, with D hard to call. The germline V gene has CDR1 MDHEN and CDR2 SYDVKM. The CDR3 runs 13 residues. V lost 2 bases and J 7 bases, leaving 12 bases between the germline ends.